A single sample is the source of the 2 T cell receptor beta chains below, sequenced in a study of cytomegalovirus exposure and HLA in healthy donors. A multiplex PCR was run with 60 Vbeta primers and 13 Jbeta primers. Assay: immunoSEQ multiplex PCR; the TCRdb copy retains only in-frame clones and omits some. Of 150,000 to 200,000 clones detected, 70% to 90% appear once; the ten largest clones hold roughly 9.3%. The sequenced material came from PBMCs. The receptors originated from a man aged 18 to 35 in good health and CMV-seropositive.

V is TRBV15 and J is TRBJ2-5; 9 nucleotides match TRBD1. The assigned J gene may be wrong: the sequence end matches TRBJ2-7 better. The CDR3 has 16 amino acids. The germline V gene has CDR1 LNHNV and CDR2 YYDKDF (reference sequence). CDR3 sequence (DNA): TGTGCCACCAGCAGAGGTCGGACAGGGGCAGGAAACGAGCAGTACTTC. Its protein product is CATSRGRTGAGNEQYF.

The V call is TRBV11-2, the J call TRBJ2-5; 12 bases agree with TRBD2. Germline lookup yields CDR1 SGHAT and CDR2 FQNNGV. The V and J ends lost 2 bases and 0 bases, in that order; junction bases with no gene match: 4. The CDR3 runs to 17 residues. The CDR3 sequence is CASSLRSSGGDQETQYF. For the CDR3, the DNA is TGTGCCAGCAGCTTACGGTCTAGCGGGGGGGACCAAGAGACCCAGTACTTC.